A single sample is the source of the 20 T cell receptor beta chains below, sequenced in a study of OX40 agonist ivuxolimab in advanced cancers. Method: immunoSEQ multiplex PCR; TCRdb's copy keeps in-frame clones and lacks some. The profile covers around 75,000 clones, with roughly 80% appearing a single time and over 0.95% taken by the ten largest. This specimen consisted of CD4+ or CD8+ T cells sorted from blood, obtained in a trial of the OX40 agonist ivuxolimab. These receptors originate from an adult with an advanced solid tumor such as melanoma, head and neck, liver or kidney cancer.

V usage is TRBV15 and J usage is TRBJ1-2; 8 positions match TRBD1. This CDR3 has 14 amino acids. The germline CDR1 and CDR2 sequences are LNHNV and YYDKDF (reference sequence). Germline trimming cut 1 base from V and 4 bases from J; bases unmatched to any gene: 2. In DNA, the CDR3 is TGTGCCACCAGCAGAGGGACAGGGACCTATGGCTACACCTTC. This encodes CATSRGTGTYGYTF.

This sequence joins TRBV10-2 and TRBJ2-7; TRBD1 matches 9 bases. This CDR3 is built from 17 residues. V was clipped by 7 bases and J by 2 bases; unmatched bases: 15. In germline, CDR1 is WSHSY, CDR2 SAAADI. CDR3 in amino acids: CASTRGQGSYIPYEQYF. CDR3 DNA sequence: TGCGCCAGCACCAGAGGACAGGGGTCTTACATCCCCTACGAGCAGTACTTC.

This CDR3 reads CASSSSGVETQYF. CDR3 DNA: TGTGCCAGTAGTTCGAGCGGGGTAGAGACCCAGTACTTC. The V gene is TRBV19, the J gene TRBJ2-5; TRBD2 aligns across 7 bases. CDR3 length: 13 residues. V was pared by 5 bases and J by 4 bases, with 4 bases of the junction left unmatched. In germline, CDR1 is LNHDA, CDR2 SQIVND (reference sequence). The full variable domain, completed using reference TRBV19 and TRBJ2-5, is DGGITQSPKYLFRKEGQNVTLSCEQNLNHDAMYWYRQDPGQGLRLIYYSQIVNDFQKGDIAEGYSVSREKKESFPLTVTSAQKNPTAFYLCASSSSGVETQYFGPGTRLLVL.

V and J are TRBV11-2 and TRBJ1-1, with 7 bases fitting TRBD1. The CDR3 length is 15 residues. V lost 1 base and J lost 2; bases outside the gene matches: 4. Germline values: CDR1 SGHAT, CDR2 FQNNGV. The CDR3 loop is CASSLARTGNTEAFF. The DNA for the CDR3 is TGTGCCAGCAGCTTAGCCCGGACAGGAAACACTGAAGCTTTCTTT.

The chain joins TRBV5-6 to TRBJ2-1; D is perhaps TRBD2 (5 bases). CDR3 length: 14 residues. Germline CDR1 is SGHDT and CDR2 is YYEEEE. The V end lost 0 bases, the J end lost 4 bases, and 8 bases lay between the germline ends. In DNA form, the CDR3 reads TGTGCCAGCAGCTTGGTGTCGGGGTACAATGAGCAGTTCTTC. The encoded protein is CASSLVSGYNEQFF.

This clone was recorded a few times. The rearrangement links TRBV5-5 to TRBJ1-3; TRBD1 matches 7 bases. CDR1 SGHKS and CDR2 YYEKEE come from the germline V gene (reference sequence). V was clipped by 3 bases and J by 2 bases; unmatched bases: 2. The CDR3 sequence is 14 residues long. The CDR3, as DNA: TGTGCCAGCAGCTACACAGGGGCTGGAAACACCATATATTTT. Protein: CASSYTGAGNTIYF.

This chain links TRBV7-2 with TRBJ1-2; D is uncertain. CDR1 is SGHTA and CDR2 is FQGNSA in the germline V gene. The CDR3 loop spans 13 amino acids. Trimming left V 3 bases short and J 4 bases short, with 9 bases between. This chain's CDR3 is CASSFPPSYGYTF. Here the CDR3 DNA reads TGTGCCAGCAGCTTCCCCCCAAGCTATGGCTACACCTTC.

The chain joins TRBV27 to TRBJ2-7; 7 bases line up with TRBD2. The V and J ends lost 6 bases and 3 bases, in that order; junction bases with no gene match: 14. Looked up from germline, CDR1 is MNHEY and CDR2 is SMNVEV (reference sequence). CDR3 size: 16 residues. The CDR3 nucleotides are TGTGCCAGCAGCTACGGGGGGTCAGGGTGGGGCTACGAGCAGTACTTC. Amino acid sequence: CASSYGGSGWGYEQYF.

The V call is TRBV5-1, the J call TRBJ2-1; D gene ambiguous. Germline CDR1 and CDR2: SGHRS and YFSETQ. Trimming pared 0 bases from V and 2 bases from J, leaving 9 bases between. The CDR3 runs 15 residues. CDR3 loop: CASSLDKQPYNEQFF. CDR3 nucleotide sequence: TGCGCCAGCAGCTTGGACAAACAACCCTACAATGAGCAGTTCTTC.

V usage is TRBV5-1 and J usage is TRBJ2-2; D gene unclear. This CDR3 is built from 12 residues. Trimming removed 5 bases at V and 6 bases at J, with 8 bases between. Germline lookup yields CDR1 SGHRS and CDR2 YFSETQ. The CDR3 here is CASRVASGELFF. The CDR3 DNA follows: TGCGCCAGCAGGGTGGCCTCCGGGGAGCTGTTTTTT.

The table lists this clone with a count of one. The rearrangement links TRBV10-2 to TRBJ2-7; D is ambiguous. The V gene's germline CDR1 is WSHSY and CDR2 SAAADI. Trimming shortened V by 2 bases and J by 6 bases, and 11 bases separated the two germline ends. The CDR3 is 13 residues long. The chain's CDR3 is CASSERVRSEQYF. CDR3 bases: TGCGCCAGCAGTGAGAGGGTTAGGAGCGAGCAGTACTTC.

The chain links TRBV19 to TRBJ1-6, with 9 bases matching TRBD1. In germline, CDR1 is LNHDA, CDR2 SQIVND (reference sequence). J was trimmed by 10 bases and V by 9 bases; bases with no gene match: 10. CDR3 length: 14 residues. The CDR3 loop reads CASKWGQGGSPLHF. As DNA, the CDR3 is TGTGCCAGCAAATGGGGACAGGGCGGCTCACCCCTCCACTTT.

The rearrangement uses TRBV19 and TRBJ2-5; no reliable D call. The closer fit of TRBJ2-7 to the DNA end suggests the J call may be wrong. Germline CDR1 and CDR2: LNHDA and SQIVND (reference sequence). This CDR3 is built from 13 residues. The CDR3 is CASSNVQGDEQYF. The CDR3 coding sequence is TGTGCCAGTAGTAATGTCCAAGGTGACGAGCAGTACTTC.

The V gene is TRBV9, the J gene TRBJ2-3; possible D gene TRBD2, 5 bases. Trimming cost V 0 bases and J 2 bases, with 13 bases left between them. Germline CDR1 and CDR2: SGDLS and YYNGEE. This CDR3 region has 16 residues. The CDR3 region is CASSVGGAGLTDTQYF. The CDR3 DNA reads TGTGCCAGCAGCGTAGGAGGCGCGGGCCTCACAGATACGCAGTATTTT.

V usage is TRBV9 and J usage is TRBJ1-4; TRBD1 matches 9 bases. In germline, CDR1 is SGDLS, CDR2 YYNGEE. V dropped 2 bases and J dropped 8; count of bases not matched to a gene: 4. This CDR3 has 14 amino acids. In DNA form, the CDR3 reads TGTGCCAGCAGCGTGGGGACAGGGTACGAAAAACTGTTTTTT. Amino acids: CASSVGTGYEKLFF.

This chain links TRBV27 with TRBJ2-2; 7 bases align to TRBD1. This CDR3 contains 14 residues. Germline V gene data show CDR1 as MNHEY and CDR2 as SMNVEV (reference sequence). V dropped 3 bases and J dropped 6; count of bases not matched to a gene: 4. CDR3 bases: TGTGCCAGCAGTTTTTTCCAGGGGGCCGGGGAGCTGTTTTTT. It yields the protein CASSFFQGAGELFF.

This chain uses TRBV14 with TRBJ2-5; a weak D match, TRBD1 (6 bases). Gene TRBJ2-7 matches the end of the DNA better, so the J call may be wrong. The CDR3 length is 15 residues. Germline CDR1 is SGHDN and CDR2 is FVKESK. CDR3 loop: CASSQEDRPSYEQYF. CDR3 coding DNA: TGTGCCAGCAGCCAAGAAGACAGGCCCTCCTACGAGCAGTACTTC.

Here the CDR3 reads CATSRGSIRDRGSGANVLTF. In nucleotides, the CDR3 is TGTGCCACCAGCAGAGGAAGTATCCGGGACAGGGGGTCTGGGGCCAACGTCCTGACTTTC. The chain has TRBV15 and TRBJ2-6, with 11 bases aligning to TRBD1. The CDR3 is made up of 20 amino acids. The V and J ends lost 1 base and 1 base, in that order; junction bases with no gene match: 9. CDR1 and CDR2 (germline): LNHNV, YYDKDF (reference sequence).

The J gene is TRBJ1-6, the V gene TRBV28, with a possible D match to TRBD1 (5 bases). This CDR3 has 17 residues. Germline-derived CDR1 and CDR2 are MDHEN and SYDVKM. Trimming removed 7 bases at V and 5 bases at J, with 21 bases between. The DNA of the CDR3 is TGTGCCAGCATCCTTGGAGGAGGGGTGAGTAATAATTCACCCCTCCACTTT. It translates to CASILGGGVSNNSPLHF.

The rearrangement links TRBV18 to TRBJ1-1; weak D call: TRBD1 (6 bases). The CDR3 totals 14 residues. With 8 bases removed from V and 5 bases from J, the gap between germline ends came to 18 bases. Germline V CDR1 and CDR2: KGHSH, LQKENI. The CDR3 reads CASPRGLEGTEAFF. Written as DNA, the CDR3 is TGTGCCAGCCCCAGGGGCCTTGAAGGGACTGAAGCTTTCTTT.